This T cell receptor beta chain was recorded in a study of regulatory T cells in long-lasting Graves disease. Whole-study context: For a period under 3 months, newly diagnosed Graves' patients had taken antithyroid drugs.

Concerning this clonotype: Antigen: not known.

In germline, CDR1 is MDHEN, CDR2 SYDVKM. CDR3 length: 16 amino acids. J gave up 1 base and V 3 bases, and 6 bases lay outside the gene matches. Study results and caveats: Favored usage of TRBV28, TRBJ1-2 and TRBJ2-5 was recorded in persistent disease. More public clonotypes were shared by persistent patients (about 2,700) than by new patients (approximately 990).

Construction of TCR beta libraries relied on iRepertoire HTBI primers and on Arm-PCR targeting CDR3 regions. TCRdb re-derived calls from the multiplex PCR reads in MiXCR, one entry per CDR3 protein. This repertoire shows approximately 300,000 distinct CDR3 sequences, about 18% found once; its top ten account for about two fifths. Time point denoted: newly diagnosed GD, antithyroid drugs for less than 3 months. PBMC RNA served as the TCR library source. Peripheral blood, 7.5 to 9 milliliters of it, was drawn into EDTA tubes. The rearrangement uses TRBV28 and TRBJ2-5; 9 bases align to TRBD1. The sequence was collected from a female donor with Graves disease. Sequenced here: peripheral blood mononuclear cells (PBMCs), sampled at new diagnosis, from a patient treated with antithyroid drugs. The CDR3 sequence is CASSFSPGQGQETQYF. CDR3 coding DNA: TGTGCCAGCAGTTTCTCGCCGGGACAGGGCCAAGAGACCCAGTACTTC. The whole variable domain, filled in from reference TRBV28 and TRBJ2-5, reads DVKVTQSSRYLVKRTGEKVFLECVQDMDHENMFWYRQDPGLGLRLIYFSYDVKMKEKGDIPEGYSVSREKKERFSLILESASTNQTSMYLCASSFSPGQGQETQYFGPGTRLLVL.